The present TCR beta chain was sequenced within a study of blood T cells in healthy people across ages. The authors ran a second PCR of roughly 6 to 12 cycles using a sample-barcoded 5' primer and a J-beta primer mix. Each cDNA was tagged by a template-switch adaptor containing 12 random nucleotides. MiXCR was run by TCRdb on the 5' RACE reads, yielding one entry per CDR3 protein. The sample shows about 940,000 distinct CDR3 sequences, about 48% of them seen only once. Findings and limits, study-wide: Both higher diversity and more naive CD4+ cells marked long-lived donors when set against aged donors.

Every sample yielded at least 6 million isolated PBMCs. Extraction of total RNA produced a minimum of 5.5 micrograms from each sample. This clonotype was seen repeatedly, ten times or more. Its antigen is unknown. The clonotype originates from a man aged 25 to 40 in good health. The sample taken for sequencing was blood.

CDR3: CASSQAPSHTDTQYF. As DNA, the CDR3 is TGTGCCAGCAGCCAGGCCCCATCACACACAGATACGCAGTATTTT. J is TRBJ2-3 and V is TRBV7-2; no definite D call. The ends were cut back, 5 bases at V and 2 bases at J, with 14 bases in the middle. This CDR3 is built from 15 residues. The germline V gene has CDR1 SGHTA and CDR2 FQGNSA.